This TCR beta chain was obtained from a study of blood T cell repertoires in COVID-19. Study-wide background: The study drew acute and convalescent COVID-19 samples from the United States, Italy and Spain. From T cells, B-cell-depleted T cells, or PBMCs came the material, which was cDNA or gDNA.

Seattle patients were enrolled while actively infected and followed longitudinally. In the original workflow: Amplification from reference gene primers served as the basis for estimated nucleated cell counts. The data were produced by immunoSEQ multiplex PCR, yet TCRdb's version contains in-frame clones alone and is incomplete. Clone size and the V and J calls come from that table; the DNA yielded D and trimming. This sample has about 400,000 clones, with about 86% found just once. The sequencing input was peripheral blood. The TCR sequence derives from a woman aged 60-75 years with COVID-19, enrolled during active disease.

CDR3 loop: CASSQVSGEAFF. The CDR3 region has the DNA TGCGCCAGCAGCCAAGTATCCGGTGAAGCTTTCTTT. This chain connects TRBV4-1 to TRBJ1-1; D remains unclear. V gave up 1 base and J gave up 7 bases, with 7 bases separating them. The length of the CDR3 is 12 residues. Germline assignment: CDR1 MGHRA and CDR2 YSYEKL.